This TCR beta chain was captured in a study of shared clonotypes between healthy human individuals. General study points: It was expected that sequencing depth would affect clonotype sharing among donors.

A remark on this clone: What it binds is not known.

Some clones are missing from TCRdb's copy, which holds only in-frame ones; the method was immunoSEQ multiplex PCR. The sample has about 2 million clones; 85% to 95% are singletons. The CDR3 runs to 16 residues. The V end was cut by 5 bases, the J end by 0 bases, with 16 bases between. Germline V gene data show CDR1 as SGHDT and CDR2 as YYEEEE. The TCR comes from a man between 18 and 35 years old in good health. The chain employs TRBV5-6 and TRBJ2-3; D is perhaps TRBD2 (5 bases). Input material: naive CD4+ T cells sorted from blood. Subset defined: CD45RA+ positively selected. The DNA for the CDR3 is TGTGCCAGCAGACCCGATCGGGGAGCGAGCACAGATACGCAGTATTTT. It yields the protein CASRPDRGASTDTQYF.